The 20 T cell receptor beta chains in this list originate from one sample, sequenced in a study of blood T cell repertoires in COVID-19. Using immunoSEQ multiplex PCR, the repertoire was profiled, and TCRdb retains in-frame clones only, with some absent. The sample records roughly 250,000 clones, 79% being singletons. Sample: peripheral blood. The receptors derive from a woman aged 40 to 50 with active or convalescent COVID-19.

The V gene is TRBV11-2, the J gene TRBJ2-5, with D possibly TRBD2 on 6 matching bases. The V gene's germline CDR1 is SGHAT and CDR2 FQNNGV. CDR3 length: 16 residues. The V end lost 5 bases, the J end lost 7 bases, and 23 bases lay between the germline ends. CDR3 loop: CASSHLRRDSPGTQYF. The CDR3 DNA sequence: TGTGCCAGCAGCCACCTCCGCCGGGACTCCCCTGGGACCCAGTACTTC.

This clone is a singleton in its sample. The chain couples TRBV2 to TRBJ2-2; possibly TRBD1 for D (6 bases). Germline V CDR1 and CDR2: SNHLY, FYNNEI. Between the trimmed V and J ends, which lost 6 bases and 3 bases, there was a span of 14 bases. The CDR3 is 15 amino acids. The CDR3 region has the DNA TGTGCCAGCAGAGATCAGGGGTTGGACACCGGGGAGCTGTTTTTT. Its translation is CASRDQGLDTGELFF.

The CDR3 spells CASSLESGGVYGYTF. The CDR3 DNA reads as TGCGCCAGCAGCTTGGAGTCAGGGGGCGTCTATGGCTACACCTTC. This chain joins TRBV5-1 and TRBJ1-2; 8 nucleotides line up with TRBD1. Germline assignment: CDR1 SGHRS and CDR2 YFSETQ. With V trimmed by 0 bases and J by 4 bases, 5 bases remained unmatched. CDR3 length: 15 residues.

V gene TRBV11-2 combines with J gene TRBJ2-7, with TRBD1 matching over 8 bases. Germline V gene sequence: CDR1 SGHAT, CDR2 FQNNGV. This CDR3 is 15 amino acids long. J gave up 6 bases and V 5 bases, and 12 bases lay outside the gene matches. The CDR3 DNA sequence: TGTGCCAGCAGCCAACCCGTCCAGGGGGCTAGCGAGCAGTACTTC. This gives the protein CASSQPVQGASEQYF.

V and J are TRBV25-1 and TRBJ1-1; 8 nucleotides match TRBD1. CDR3 length: 15 amino acids. Germline V gene lookup returns CDR1 MGHDK and CDR2 SYGVNS. V shed 3 bases and J 3 bases; nucleotides not matched to a gene: 6. In DNA, the CDR3 is TGTGCCAGCAGTGACAGTACAGGGGGAGACACTGAAGCTTTCTTT. It yields the protein CASSDSTGGDTEAFF.

This clone was recorded a few times. The chain has TRBV29-1 and TRBJ1-5; tentative D call: TRBD1 (5 bases). The CDR3 is 13 amino acids. Germline CDR1 is SQVTM and CDR2 is ANQGSEA. Between the trimmed V and J ends, which lost 7 bases and 2 bases, there was a span of 12 bases. CDR3 residues: CSAWGGGNQPQHF. CDR3 coding DNA: TGCAGCGCCTGGGGGGGTGGCAATCAGCCCCAGCATTTT.

This chain links TRBV24-1 with TRBJ1-1; TRBD1 aligns across 8 bases. The CDR3 has 14 amino acids. V was clipped by 4 bases and J by 4 bases; unmatched bases: 4. Germline-derived CDR1 and CDR2 are KGHDR and SFDVKD. CDR3 DNA sequence: TGTGCCACCAGTGACTCTACAGGGGGCACTGAAGCTTTCTTT. Its protein is CATSDSTGGTEAFF.

CDR3 sequence reads: CASTFRGDTQYF. CDR3 DNA: TGTGCCAGCACGTTTAGGGGAGATACGCAGTATTTT. The chain recombines TRBV12-3 or TRBV12-4 with TRBJ2-3, with a tentative D call TRBD1 (5 bases). V lost 7 bases and J 5 bases, leaving 10 bases between the germline ends. The CDR3 contains 12 residues.

Only a few counts were recorded for this clone. The rearrangement uses TRBV5-4 and TRBJ1-2; maybe TRBD1 (6 bases). Germline CDR1 and CDR2: SGHNT and YYREEE (reference sequence). Trimming removed 0 bases from V and 8 bases from J, with 17 bases in between. CDR3 size: 15 residues. The DNA of the CDR3 is TGTGCCAGCAGCTTGGACTTCGGGACACTGGGGGGCTACACCTTC. Its translation: CASSLDFGTLGGYTF.

The genes are TRBV2 and TRBJ1-2; no reliable D call. Germline V gene lookup returns CDR1 SNHLY and CDR2 FYNNEI. The CDR3 is 15 residues long. V was pared by 8 bases and J by 4 bases, with 20 bases between. CDR3 sequence reads: CASGRLGSGGYGYTF. The DNA of the CDR3 is TGTGCCAGCGGGAGGTTGGGCTCTGGTGGCTATGGCTACACCTTC.

This clone appeared once. V gene TRBV11-2 combines with J gene TRBJ1-6; TRBD1 agrees at 8 bases. Losses at the gene ends were 5 bases for V and 9 bases for J; bases not matched to a gene: 9. Per the germline V gene, CDR1 is SGHAT and CDR2 is FQNNGV. This CDR3 is 15 amino acids long. CDR3 sequence: CASSTTGAISSPLHF. CDR3 coding DNA: TGTGCCAGCAGCACGACAGGGGCCATTAGTTCACCCCTCCACTTT. Full variable domain (rest looked up from reference TRBV11-2 and TRBJ1-6): EAGVAQSPRYKIIEKRQSVAFWCNPISGHATLYWYQQILGQGPKLLIQFQNNGVVDDSQLPKDRFSAERLKGVDSTLKIQPAKLEDSAVYLCASSTTGAISSPLHFGNGTRLTVT.

The chain recombines TRBV7-9 with TRBJ1-2; 7 bases line up with TRBD1. Germline V gene lookup returns CDR1 SEHNR and CDR2 FQNEAQ (reference sequence). The CDR3 totals 13 residues. After removal of 2 bases from V and 7 bases from J, the junction contained 4 bases not matched to a gene. The CDR3 DNA follows: TGTGCCAGCAGCTTATCAGGGGGGCCTGGCTACACCTTC. It is translated as CASSLSGGPGYTF.

This clone came up once. The chain joins TRBV5-1 to TRBJ1-3; 7 bases align to TRBD1. This CDR3 comprises 16 residues. J was trimmed by 1 base and V by 4 bases; bases with no gene match: 8. CDR1 SGHRS and CDR2 YFSETQ come from the germline V gene. CDR3 loop: CASSRDSSSSGNTIYF. CDR3 nucleotides: TGCGCCAGCAGCCGGGACAGTTCTTCTTCTGGAAACACCATATATTTT.

J is TRBJ1-2 and V is TRBV19; 7 nucleotides align to TRBD1. J gave up 8 bases and V 9 bases, and 12 bases lay outside the gene matches. The CDR3 totals 13 residues. CDR1 is LNHDA, CDR2 SQIVND, per germline (reference sequence). CDR3 in DNA: TGTGCCAGCAGGCCCCAGGGGGTCTTGGGCTACACCTTC. It specifies CASRPQGVLGYTF.

The rearrangement links TRBV7-9 to TRBJ1-2; 7 positions match TRBD1. The CDR3 covers 16 residues. V shed 4 bases, J shed 7 bases, and the junction held 15 bases outside the gene matches. Germline V gene sequence: CDR1 SEHNR, CDR2 FQNEAQ (reference sequence). The CDR3 region is CASSSYPTGLSGGYTF. The CDR3 nucleotides are TGTGCCAGCAGCTCCTACCCGACAGGGTTGTCGGGTGGCTACACCTTC.

This clone was seen only a few times. The J gene is TRBJ1-4, the V gene TRBV30, with 8 bases fitting TRBD1. V lost 4 bases, J lost 8 bases, and 6 bases stayed unmatched. This CDR3 is built from 13 residues. CDR1 is GTSNPN, CDR2 SVGIG, per germline (reference sequence). The CDR3 DNA is TGTGCCTGGAAGACAGGGGTGGGGGAAAAACTGTTTTTT. This sequence encodes CAWKTGVGEKLFF.

J is TRBJ1-5 and V is TRBV28, with TRBD1 identical over 11 bases. The CDR3 length is 18 residues. Germline V lookup: CDR1 MDHEN, CDR2 SYDVKM. The trim removed 4 bases at V and 2 bases at J, leaving 10 bases unmatched. For the CDR3, the DNA is TGTGCCAGCAGTTCCCGGGACAGGGGGTTTAGGGGCAATCAGCCCCAGCATTTT. Protein: CASSSRDRGFRGNQPQHF.

This CDR3 reads CSVRDRGEKLFF. The CDR3 coding sequence is TGCAGCGTTAGGGACAGGGGTGAAAAACTGTTTTTT. This chain connects TRBV29-1 to TRBJ1-4; 10 bases are shared with TRBD1. The CDR3 is 12 amino acids. V lost 5 bases to trimming and J lost 7 bases; unmatched junction nucleotides: 1. Germline V gene data show CDR1 as SQVTM and CDR2 as ANQGSEA.

The chain carries TRBV4-1 and TRBJ2-1, with D possibly being TRBD2 (5 bases). V lost 3 bases and J 0 bases, leaving 15 bases between the germline ends. CDR1 MGHRA and CDR2 YSYEKL come from the germline V gene. The CDR3 runs 17 residues. CDR3 amino acids: CASSQFRGWSSYNEQFF. CDR3 sequence (DNA): TGCGCCAGCAGCCAGTTTCGCGGGTGGAGCTCCTACAATGAGCAGTTCTTC.

The rearrangement links TRBV2 to TRBJ1-3, with D possibly TRBD1 on 6 matching bases. V lost 4 bases, J lost 9 bases, and 13 bases lay in between. The germline gives CDR1 SNHLY, CDR2 FYNNEI. The CDR3 has 13 residues. CDR3 protein: CASSGPRGSTIYF. CDR3 nucleotide sequence: TGTGCCAGCAGTGGCCCGAGGGGGTCCACCATATATTTT.